Reported below is one T cell receptor beta chain. The antigen remains undetermined. The sample originates from a study of cytomegalovirus exposure and HLA in healthy donors. Background on the study: Genotyping showed roughly 76% of approximately 430 donors falling in the Caucasian-associated ancestry cluster. Study results and caveats: In a later analysis, DRB1 alleles had the most associated TCRs; HLA-C alleles the fewest. Researchers reported from a later analysis that most CMV-associated TCR beta chains appeared HLA-restricted.

With 60 Vbeta and 13 Jbeta primers, the PCR was carried out. Here immunoSEQ multiplex PCR was the method, and the copy in TCRdb shows in-frame clones only, minus some. In the table there are around 200,000 clones, around 83% of which are singletons. The clonotype originates from a woman aged 45 to 65 in good health and CMV-seropositive. The sample comprised PBMCs.

DNA of the CDR3: TGCGCCAGCAGAGGGGAGGCAAACACCGGGGAGCTGTTTTTT. Translating gives CASRGEANTGELFF. The chain recombines TRBV5-1 with TRBJ2-2; D perhaps matches TRBD2 (6 bases). The CDR3 contains 14 residues. Germline-derived CDR1 and CDR2 are SGHRS and YFSETQ. Trimming stripped 5 bases from V and 2 bases from J, with 10 bases between.